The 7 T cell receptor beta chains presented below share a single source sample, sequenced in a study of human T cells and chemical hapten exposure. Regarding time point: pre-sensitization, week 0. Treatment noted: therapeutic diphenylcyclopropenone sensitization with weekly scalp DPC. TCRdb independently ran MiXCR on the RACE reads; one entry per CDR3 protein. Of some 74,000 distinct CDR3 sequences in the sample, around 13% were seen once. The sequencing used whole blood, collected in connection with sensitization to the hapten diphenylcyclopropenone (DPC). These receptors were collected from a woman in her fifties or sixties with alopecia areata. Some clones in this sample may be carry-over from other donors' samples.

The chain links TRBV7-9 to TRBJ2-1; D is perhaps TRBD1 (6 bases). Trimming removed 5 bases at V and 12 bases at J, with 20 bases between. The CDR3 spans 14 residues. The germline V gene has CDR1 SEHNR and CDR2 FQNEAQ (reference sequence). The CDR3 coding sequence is TGTGCCAGCAGCCTCGATGGGGGCCCAAGTCGGCAGTTCTTC. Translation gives CASSLDGGPSRQFF.

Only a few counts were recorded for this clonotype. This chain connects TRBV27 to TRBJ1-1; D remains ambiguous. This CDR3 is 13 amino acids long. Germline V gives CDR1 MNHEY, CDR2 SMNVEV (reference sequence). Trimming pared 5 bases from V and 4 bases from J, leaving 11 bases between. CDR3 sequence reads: CASSQNGGTEAFF. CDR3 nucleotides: TGTGCCAGCAGTCAAAATGGAGGCACTGAAGCTTTCTTT.

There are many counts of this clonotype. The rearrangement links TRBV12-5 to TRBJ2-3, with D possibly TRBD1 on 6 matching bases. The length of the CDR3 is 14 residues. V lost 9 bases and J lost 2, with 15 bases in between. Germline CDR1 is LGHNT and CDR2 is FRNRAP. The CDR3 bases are TGTGCTAGCCAGCACAGGGAGTTCACAGATACGCAGTATTTT. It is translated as CASQHREFTDTQYF.

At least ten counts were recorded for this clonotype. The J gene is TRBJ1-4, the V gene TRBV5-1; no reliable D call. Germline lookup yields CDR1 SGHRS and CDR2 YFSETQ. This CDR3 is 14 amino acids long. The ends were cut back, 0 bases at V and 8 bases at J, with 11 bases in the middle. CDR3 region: CASSLGDSREKLFF. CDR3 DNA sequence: TGCGCCAGCAGCTTGGGCGACTCGCGGGAAAAACTGTTTTTT.

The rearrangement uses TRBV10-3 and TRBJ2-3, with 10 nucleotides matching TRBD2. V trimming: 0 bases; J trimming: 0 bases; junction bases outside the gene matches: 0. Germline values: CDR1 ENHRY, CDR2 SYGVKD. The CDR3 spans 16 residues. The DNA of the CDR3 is TGTGCCATCAGTGAGTCGACTAGCGGGAGCACAGATACGCAGTATTTT. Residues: CAISESTSGSTDTQYF.

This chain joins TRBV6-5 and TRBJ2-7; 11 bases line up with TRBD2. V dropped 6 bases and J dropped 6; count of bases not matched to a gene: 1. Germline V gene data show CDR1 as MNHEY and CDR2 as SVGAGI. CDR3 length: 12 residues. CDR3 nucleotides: TGTGCCAGCAGCCTAGCGGGGGGCGAGCAGTACTTC. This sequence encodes CASSLAGGEQYF.

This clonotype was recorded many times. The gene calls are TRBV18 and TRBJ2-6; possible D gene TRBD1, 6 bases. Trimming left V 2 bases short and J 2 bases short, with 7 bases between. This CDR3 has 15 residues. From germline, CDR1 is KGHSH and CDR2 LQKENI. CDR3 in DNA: TGTGCCAGCTCACCAGGGGGCGCTGGGGCCAACGTCCTGACTTTC. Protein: CASSPGGAGANVLTF.